Listed below are T cell receptor beta chains from one sample, sequenced in a study of OX40 agonist ivuxolimab in advanced cancers. Method: immunoSEQ multiplex PCR; TCRdb's copy keeps in-frame clones and lacks some. This table holds tens of thousands of clones, 75% to 90% found once. Material: CD4+ or CD8+ T cells sorted from blood, obtained in a trial of the OX40 agonist ivuxolimab. The origin of the receptors is an adult with an advanced solid tumor such as melanoma, head and neck, liver or kidney cancer. The CDR3 runs from the conserved cysteine through the conserved F or W. A D gene is named only where the DNA matches it firmly. Rows give clone size only sometimes, using once, few, many, or a class for an expanded clone.

clone_size	v_call	j_call	d_call	cdr3_aa	cdr3_nt
few	TRBV5-4	TRBJ1-2	NA	CASSQQGNYGYTF	TGTGCCAGCAGCCAACAGGGAAACTATGGCTACACCTTC
NA	TRBV9	TRBJ2-5	NA	CASSVEGGQQETQYF	TGTGCCAGCAGCGTAGAGGGGGGGCAGCAAGAGACCCAGTACTTC
NA	TRBV28	TRBJ2-6	NA	CASREGRASGANVLTF	TGTGCCAGCAGAGAAGGACGGGCCTCTGGGGCCAACGTCCTGACTTTC
NA	TRBV11-3	TRBJ2-1	TRBD1	CASSFGGQGPYNEQFF	TGTGCCAGCAGCTTCGGGGGACAGGGACCCTACAATGAGCAGTTCTTC
NA	TRBV6-1	TRBJ1-1	TRBD1	CASSGLQGVSEAFF	TGTGCCAGCAGTGGGTTACAGGGGGTCTCTGAAGCTTTCTTT
NA	TRBV21-1	TRBJ1-6	NA	CASSKDSPLHF	TGTGCCAGCAGCAAGGATTCACCCCTCCACTTT
NA	TRBV9	TRBJ2-2	NA	CASSSGPLAGSGELFF	TGTGCCAGCAGCTCGGGCCCCCTGGCGGGGTCCGGGGAGCTGTTTTTT
NA	TRBV15	TRBJ1-5	NA	CATSRGGRGYNQPQHF	TGTGCCACCAGCAGAGGTGGTCGGGGGTACAATCAGCCCCAGCATTTT
NA	TRBV7-2	TRBJ1-2	NA	CASSSAQGYYGYTF	TGTGCCAGCAGCTCCGCGCAGGGATACTATGGCTACACCTTC
once	TRBV10-3	TRBJ1-2	NA	CAIKGGEDGYTF	TGTGCCATCAAGGGGGGCGAGGATGGCTACACCTTC
NA	TRBV7-8	TRBJ2-1	TRBD2	CASRQATGTSGSGYNEQFF	TGTGCCAGCAGGCAAGCTACCGGGACTAGCGGGAGTGGTTACAATGAGCAGTTCTTC
NA	TRBV2	TRBJ2-5	NA	CASTDKTTYQETQYF	TGTGCCAGCACCGATAAGACCACGTACCAAGAGACCCAGTACTTC
NA	TRBV9	TRBJ1-2	TRBD1	CASSVVGQTYGYGYTF	TGTGCCAGCAGCGTAGTGGGACAGACCTACGGGTATGGCTACACCTTC
NA	TRBV21-1	TRBJ2-1	NA	CASSTLDAWDYNEQFF	TGTGCCAGCAGCACTCTTGACGCGTGGGACTACAATGAGCAGTTCTTC
NA	TRBV19	TRBJ2-5	NA	CASSISRAQETQYF	TGTGCCAGTAGTATCTCCAGGGCGCAAGAGACCCAGTACTTC
NA	TRBV7-2	TRBJ2-1	TRBD2	CASSFTSGGYNEQFF	TGTGCCAGCAGCTTTACTAGCGGGGGTTACAATGAGCAGTTCTTC
NA	TRBV6-5	TRBJ2-3	NA	CASSYGLLGGTDTQYF	TGTGCCAGCAGTTACGGACTCCTTGGTGGGACAGATACGCAGTATTTT
NA	TRBV7-7	TRBJ2-2	NA	CASTSAGANTGELFF	TGTGCTAGCACCTCTGCGGGGGCCAACACCGGGGAGCTGTTTTTT
NA	TRBV11-2	TRBJ2-5	TRBD2	CASSLRAGREETQYF	TGTGCCAGCAGCCTCCGAGCGGGGAGGGAAGAGACCCAGTACTTC
NA	TRBV5-6	TRBJ1-2	NA	CASSTGPGYGYTF	TGTGCCAGCAGCACCGGACCTGGCTATGGCTACACCTTC
NA	TRBV19	TRBJ2-1	TRBD2	CASRAGLPGGIDEQFF	TGTGCCAGTAGAGCGGGACTACCGGGGGGAATCGATGAGCAGTTCTTC
few	TRBV5-1	TRBJ2-7	TRBD2	CASSHGGVEDEQYF	TGCGCCAGCAGCCACGGGGGGGTTGAGGACGAGCAGTACTTC
NA	TRBV18	TRBJ1-1	NA	CASSPREVRNTEAFF	TGTGCCAGCTCACCGAGGGAAGTAAGGAACACTGAAGCTTTCTTT
NA	TRBV4-1	TRBJ2-3	TRBD1	CASSQGTGRSTDTQYF	TGCGCCAGCAGCCAAGGGACAGGGAGGAGCACAGATACGCAGTATTTT
NA	TRBV25-1	TRBJ2-5	NA	CASSGPRETQYF	TGTGCCAGCAGTGGACCGAGAGAGACCCAGTACTTC
NA	TRBV5-1	TRBJ1-1	TRBD1	CASSFLGTGGTEAFF	TGCGCCAGCAGCTTTCTAGGGACAGGGGGCACTGAAGCTTTCTTT
NA	TRBV7-9	TRBJ1-2	NA	CASSLQTDYGYTF	TGTGCCAGCAGCTTACAGACCGACTATGGCTACACCTTC
NA	TRBV6-5	TRBJ1-2	TRBD1	CASSSGTGGHGGYTF	TGTGCCAGCAGTTCCGGGACAGGGGGCCATGGTGGCTACACCTTC
NA	TRBV2	TRBJ2-7	TRBD2	CASNPKASGTYEQYF	TGTGCCAGCAACCCTAAGGCTAGCGGGACTTACGAGCAGTACTTC
NA	TRBV4-1	TRBJ2-5	NA	CASSRRAERQETQYF	TGCGCCAGCAGCCGCCGTGCCGAGCGGCAAGAGACCCAGTACTTC
NA	TRBV7-8	TRBJ2-4	NA	CASSPARPLAKNIQYF	TGTGCCAGCAGCCCCGCCAGGCCATTAGCCAAAAACATTCAGTACTTC
NA	TRBV19	TRBJ2-1	NA	CASSDGTQTYNEQFF	TGTGCCAGTAGTGATGGGACACAAACCTACAATGAGCAGTTCTTC
NA	TRBV2	TRBJ1-5	TRBD1	CASSVKGADQPQHF	TGTGCCAGCAGTGTTAAGGGGGCGGATCAGCCCCAGCATTTT
NA	TRBV2	TRBJ2-7	NA	CASSDPRDAAYEQYF	TGTGCCAGCAGTGACCCCCGGGACGCTGCCTACGAGCAGTACTTC
once	TRBV19	TRBJ2-1	TRBD2	CASSPYPGLAGVEGVNEQFF	TGTGCCAGTAGTCCCTATCCGGGACTAGCGGGAGTTGAGGGGGTCAATGAGCAGTTCTTC
NA	TRBV6-5	TRBJ1-1	NA	CASRLRDINTEAFF	TGTGCCAGCAGACTACGGGATATCAACACTGAAGCTTTCTTT
NA	TRBV28	TRBJ2-7	NA	CASSSIYEQYF	TGTGCCAGCAGTTCCATTTACGAGCAGTACTTC
once	TRBV9	TRBJ2-7	NA	CASTLEREGGHEQYF	TGTGCCAGCACCCTTGAGAGGGAAGGGGGTCACGAGCAGTACTTC
NA	TRBV28	TRBJ1-2	TRBD1	CASSPGTGRGKGYTF	TGTGCCAGCAGTCCGGGGACAGGGAGAGGGAAGGGCTACACCTTC
NA	TRBV10-3	TRBJ1-1	NA	CAISETDRSWGTEAFF	TGTGCCATCAGTGAGACGGACCGATCCTGGGGGACTGAAGCTTTCTTT
once	TRBV7-9	TRBJ2-2	TRBD2	CASSPAGGRPNTGELFF	TGTGCCAGCAGCCCAGCAGGCGGGAGACCGAACACCGGGGAGCTGTTTTTT
NA	TRBV6-1	TRBJ2-3	TRBD1	CASSQGQGKYF	TGTGCCAGCAGTCAGGGACAGGGGAAGTATTTT
NA	TRBV5-1	TRBJ1-1	TRBD1	CASSMGQGVGNTEAFF	TGCGCCAGCAGCATGGGACAGGGGGTGGGCAACACTGAAGCTTTCTTT
NA	TRBV5-4	TRBJ2-3	TRBD2	CASSRSGASTDTQYF	TGTGCCAGCAGCCGTAGCGGGGCTAGCACAGATACGCAGTATTTT
NA	TRBV27	TRBJ2-5	NA	CASSPNGETQYF	TGTGCCAGCAGTCCAAACGGGGAGACCCAGTACTTC
NA	TRBV18	TRBJ2-7	NA	CASSPDSPRQYF	TGTGCCAGCTCACCGGACAGCCCTCGACAGTACTTC
NA	TRBV19	TRBJ1-4	TRBD1	CASSIAAGTGEKLFF	TGTGCCAGTAGTATAGCCGCCGGGACAGGTGAAAAACTGTTTTTT
NA	TRBV5-4	TRBJ1-1	TRBD1	CASSDEGQGSGAFF	TGTGCCAGCAGCGACGAGGGACAGGGTTCCGGAGCTTTCTTT
once	TRBV6-1	TRBJ2-7	NA	CASRRASSYEQYF	TGTGCCAGCAGGAGGGCCTCCTCCTACGAGCAGTACTTC
NA	TRBV6-1	TRBJ1-3	TRBD1	CASSPTGNSGNTIYF	TGTGCCAGCTCCCCGACAGGGAACTCTGGAAACACCATATATTTT
NA	TRBV6-5	TRBJ1-2	TRBD1	CASSYSRTGPYGYTF	TGTGCCAGCAGTTACTCCCGGACAGGACCCTATGGCTACACCTTC
NA	TRBV7-8	TRBJ2-2	TRBD1	CASSLTGGLNTGELFF	TGTGCCAGCAGCCTTACAGGGGGGTTAAACACCGGGGAGCTGTTTTTT
NA	TRBV18	TRBJ1-1	NA	CASSPLMDTEAFF	TGTGCCAGCTCACCCTTGATGGACACTGAAGCTTTCTTT
NA	TRBV28	TRBJ1-2	NA	CASSLSLLNYGYTF	TGTGCCAGCAGTCTAAGTTTACTCAACTATGGCTACACCTTC
NA	TRBV7-3	TRBJ2-3	NA	CASSSRGARADTQYF	TGTGCCAGCAGCTCCCGGGGGGCCAGGGCAGATACGCAGTATTTT